Below, one TCR beta chain is given with its context. Other DNA sequences within the sample encode an identical CDR3. The data originate from a study of shared clonotypes between healthy human individuals. The assay ran at deep level. Libraries were prepared by immunoSEQ multiplex PCR; TCRdb keeps only in-frame clonotypes and omits some of them. Here the sample spans around 440,000 clones, approximately 77% being singletons. All donors were Caucasian adults living in Nashville, Tennessee. Without sorting, samples used about 90 million PBMCs for genomic DNA. The ends lost 3 bases at V and 0 bases at J; junction bases unmatched: 1. Germline lookup yields CDR1 KGHSH and CDR2 LQKENI. The CDR3 spans 14 residues.

This TCR was recovered from a woman aged 40 to 55 in good health. Some clones in this sample may be carry-over from other donors' samples. The source material was PBMCs. V is TRBV18 and J is TRBJ2-7; 8 bases line up with TRBD2. The CDR3 sequence: CASSPTSGSYEQYF. CDR3 sequence (DNA): TGTGCCAGCTCACCTACTAGCGGCTCCTACGAGCAGTACTTC.